This entry lists 32 T cell receptor beta chains sequenced from one sample in a study of blood T cell repertoires in COVID-19. Sequencing was performed with immunoSEQ multiplex PCR; in TCRdb, only in-frame clones are kept and a portion is missing. The sample has about 210,000 clones; around four fifths are singletons. The material sequenced was peripheral blood. The receptors originated from a woman between 50 and 59 years old with acute or convalescent COVID-19.

The rearrangement joins TRBV5-1 to TRBJ2-5; 7 nucleotides align to TRBD2. The CDR3 runs to 16 residues. With V trimmed by 3 bases and J by 2 bases, 10 bases remained unmatched. Looked up from germline, CDR1 is SGHRS and CDR2 is YFSETQ. In DNA form, the CDR3 reads TGCGCCAGCAGCTCGGGGCCAGCGGGGTTACAAGAGACCCAGTACTTC. This codes for CASSSGPAGLQETQYF.

The chain uses TRBV6-5 and TRBJ2-7, with D perhaps matching TRBD1 (6 bases). Trimming removed 6 bases at V and 2 bases at J, with 8 bases between. The germline V gene encodes CDR1 MNHEY and CDR2 SVGAGI. This CDR3 is 12 amino acids long. The CDR3 loop reads CASSKGAYEQYF. In nucleotides, the CDR3 is TGTGCCAGCAGCAAGGGGGCCTACGAGCAGTACTTC.

This clone was observed a handful of times. The chain has TRBV29-1 and TRBJ1-3; D unresolved. The length of the CDR3 is 13 residues. Germline V gives CDR1 SQVTM, CDR2 ANQGSEA. Trimming took off 5 bases at V and 0 bases at J, with 8 bases between the two ends. CDR3 region: CSVTESSGNTIYF. The CDR3 nucleotides read TGCAGCGTTACAGAGAGCTCTGGAAACACCATATATTTT. The full variable domain, with the rest looked up from reference TRBV29-1 and TRBJ1-3, is SAVISQKPSRDICQRGTSLTIQCQVDSQVTMMFWYRQQPGQSLTLIATANQGSEATYESGFVIDKFPISRPNLTFSTLTVSNMSPEDSSIYLCSVTESSGNTIYFGEGSWLTVV.

This CDR3 reads CATSAQGGRGETQYF. DNA for the CDR3: TGTGCCACCAGTGCCCAAGGAGGGAGGGGAGAGACCCAGTACTTC. The rearrangement links TRBV24-1 to TRBJ2-5; 7 bases map to TRBD2. This CDR3 has 15 amino acids. Germline-derived CDR1 and CDR2 are KGHDR and SFDVKD. V shed 5 bases, J shed 4 bases, and the junction held 9 bases outside the gene matches.

The chain couples TRBV27 to TRBJ2-7, with 9 bases aligning to TRBD1. Germline V CDR1 and CDR2: MNHEY, SMNVEV (reference sequence). The CDR3 is 15 amino acids. V shed 3 bases, J shed 6 bases, and the junction held 9 bases outside the gene matches. CDR3 sequence: CASSFDIRDRAEQYF. The CDR3 DNA follows: TGTGCCAGCAGTTTCGATATCAGGGACAGGGCCGAGCAGTACTTC.

The chain links TRBV10-1 to TRBJ2-7, with 15 bases aligning to TRBD2. This CDR3 is 16 amino acids long. CDR1 is WNHNN, CDR2 SYGVQD, per germline (reference sequence). J lost 3 bases, V lost 7 bases, and 7 bases had no gene match. The CDR3 nucleotides read TGCGCCAGCATTAAGGGACTAGCGGGAGGCAGCTACGAGCAGTACTTC. Protein product: CASIKGLAGGSYEQYF.

This rearrangement joins TRBV5-1 to TRBJ2-1; D may be TRBD2 (7 bases). The V and J ends lost 8 bases and 9 bases respectively, with 21 bases between them. Germline lookup yields CDR1 SGHRS and CDR2 YFSETQ. The CDR3 is made up of 14 amino acids. The CDR3 spells CASSRRGRAVEQFF. The CDR3 nucleotides are TGCGCCAGTTCCCGGAGGGGGAGGGCCGTTGAGCAGTTCTTC.

This clone was counted only a few times. The V and J genes are TRBV10-1 and TRBJ2-1; a weak D match, TRBD2 (6 bases). Germline assignment: CDR1 WNHNN and CDR2 SYGVQD (reference sequence). V was cut by 0 bases and J by 3 bases, with 12 bases left in between. The CDR3 is 16 residues long. CDR3: CASSESLARIYNEQFF. The CDR3, as DNA: TGCGCCAGCAGTGAGTCTCTAGCGAGGATCTACAATGAGCAGTTCTTC.

The chain is built from TRBV7-2 and TRBJ1-2; perhaps TRBD1 as D (5 bases). Germline assignment: CDR1 SGHTA and CDR2 FQGNSA. Between the trimmed V and J ends, which lost 0 bases and 7 bases, there was a span of 15 bases. The CDR3 is 15 residues long. CDR3 DNA: TGTGCCAGCAGCTTAGCGCTGGGGCAGGGATCTGGCTACACCTTC. This encodes CASSLALGQGSGYTF.

This clone has only one observation. The J gene is TRBJ2-3, the V gene TRBV11-2; a weak D match, TRBD2 (5 bases). This CDR3 region has 14 residues. Germline values: CDR1 SGHAT, CDR2 FQNNGV. The V gene lost 6 bases and the J gene lost 0 bases, with 10 bases spanning the gap. DNA for the CDR3: TGTGCCAGCAGTTCGGGATTTAGCACAGATACGCAGTATTTT. This sequence encodes CASSSGFSTDTQYF.

V is TRBV5-1 and J is TRBJ1-1; no clear D. CDR1 and CDR2 (germline): SGHRS, YFSETQ. V lost 0 bases, J lost 5 bases, and 11 bases lay in between. The CDR3 totals 14 residues. The CDR3 DNA sequence: TGCGCCAGCAGCTTGGCACGGGGTAAGACTGAAGCTTTCTTT. This gives the protein CASSLARGKTEAFF.

The V and J genes are TRBV30 and TRBJ1-4; D is ambiguous. There are 11 residues in the CDR3. The V and J ends lost 4 bases and 13 bases respectively, with 13 bases between them. Per the germline V gene, CDR1 is GTSNPN and CDR2 is SVGIG (reference sequence). The DNA for the CDR3 is TGTGCCTGGACGCCGGGAGACGCACTGTTTTTT. Amino acids: CAWTPGDALFF.

J is TRBJ2-7 and V is TRBV4-2; D not resolved. The CDR3 length is 13 residues. V was shortened by 0 bases and J by 3 bases, with 6 bases between the two germline ends. Germline V gene sequence: CDR1 LGHNA, CDR2 YNFKEQ. The CDR3, as DNA: TGTGCCAGCAGCCAAGATGAGCGCTACGAGCAGTACTTC. This gives the protein CASSQDERYEQYF.

This sequence joins TRBV6-6 and TRBJ2-6, with D perhaps TRBD1 (6 bases). The CDR3 contains 15 residues. Trimming pared 4 bases from V and 2 bases from J, leaving 9 bases between. Germline V gives CDR1 MNHNY, CDR2 SVGAGI (reference sequence). CDR3 coding DNA: TGTGCCAGCAGTTTCGAGGGGGCTGGGGCCAACGTCCTGACTTTC. It encodes CASSFEGAGANVLTF.

Only a few counts were recorded for this clone. The V gene is TRBV3-1 (or the pseudogene TRBV3-2), the J gene TRBJ2-3; the D gene is possibly TRBD1 (5 bases). V lost 4 bases, J lost 5 bases, and 10 bases lay in between. Looked up from germline, CDR1 is LGHDT and CDR2 is YNNKEL (reference sequence). CDR3 length equals 13 residues. The CDR3 here is CASSRHQGDTQYF. As DNA, the CDR3 is TGTGCCAGCAGCCGGCATCAGGGAGATACGCAGTATTTT.

This chain links TRBV5-4 with TRBJ2-7; 12 bases map to TRBD2. Germline loops: CDR1 SGHNT, CDR2 YYREEE (reference sequence). Trimming cost V 4 bases and J 3 bases; bases outside gene matches: 11. The CDR3 spans 17 residues. CDR3 sequence (DNA): TGTGCCAGCAGCAGGGGGGGGCCGGGACTAGCGGGCTACGAGCAGTACTTC. As protein: CASSRGGPGLAGYEQYF.

V usage is TRBV6-5 and J usage is TRBJ1-2, with D perhaps matching TRBD1 (6 bases). Trimming pared 8 bases from V and 1 base from J, leaving 14 bases between. Germline V gene data show CDR1 as MNHEY and CDR2 as SVGAGI. CDR3 length equals 14 residues. The CDR3 region is CASWSRTVNYGYTF. The CDR3 DNA reads as TGTGCCAGCTGGTCCCGGACAGTTAACTATGGCTACACCTTC.

Many counts were recorded for this clone. In the same sample, other DNA sequences code for this CDR3. V gene TRBV9 combines with J gene TRBJ1-1; the match to TRBD1 covers 12 bases. The CDR3 sequence is 16 residues long. After removal of 0 bases from V and 3 bases from J, the junction contained 3 bases not matched to a gene. Germline loops: CDR1 SGDLS, CDR2 YYNGEE. CDR3 loop: CASSVGDRGRDTEAFF. CDR3 bases: TGTGCCAGCAGCGTAGGGGACAGGGGGCGCGACACTGAAGCTTTCTTT.

The chain combines TRBV2 with TRBJ1-1; 7 bases match TRBD1. V lost 4 bases, J lost 5 bases, and 4 bases stayed unmatched. This CDR3 region has 13 residues. Germline CDR1 reads SNHLY; CDR2 reads FYNNEI. This CDR3 is CASSGDRGTEAFF. The CDR3 region has the DNA TGTGCCAGCAGTGGGGACAGAGGGACTGAAGCTTTCTTT.

The chain is built from TRBV5-1 and TRBJ1-2, with TRBD1 matching over 10 bases. The length of the CDR3 is 15 residues. Germline V lookup: CDR1 SGHRS, CDR2 YFSETQ. Trimming took 6 bases from V and 8 from J; bases not matched to a gene: 13. The CDR3 DNA reads TGCGCCAGCACCCCCGCGGGGACAGGGGCATCAGGCTACACCTTC. This codes for CASTPAGTGASGYTF.

The rearrangement links TRBV18 to TRBJ2-2; tentative D call: TRBD1 (6 bases). Trimming pared 1 base from V and 1 base from J, leaving 10 bases between. This CDR3 has 16 amino acids. CDR1 and CDR2 from the germline V gene are KGHSH and LQKENI. The DNA of the CDR3 is TGTGCCAGCTCACCACGGACAGCCCAGAACACCGGGGAGCTGTTTTTT. This translates into CASSPRTAQNTGELFF.

This chain links TRBV11-3 with TRBJ2-3, with D maybe TRBD1 (8 bases). V dropped 5 bases and J dropped 10 bases, with 13 bases sitting between them. From germline, CDR1 is SGHNT and CDR2 YENEEA. The length of the CDR3 is 12 residues. The CDR3 here is CASSLTGGAQYF. The CDR3 DNA sequence: TGTGCCAGCAGCCTTACAGGGGGGGCGCAGTATTTT.

The chain has TRBV9 and TRBJ2-5, with 7 bases lining up with TRBD2. The CDR3 is made up of 15 amino acids. Germline CDR1 SGDLS, CDR2 YYNGEE. After removal of 6 bases from V and 5 bases from J, the junction contained 13 bases not matched to a gene. The CDR3 DNA reads TGTGCCAGCACGTTGGGGGGAGGGCCTGAGGAGACCCAGTACTTC. This codes for CASTLGGGPEETQYF.

The rearrangement links TRBV5-1 to TRBJ2-4, with D possibly matching TRBD2 (5 bases). Per germline, CDR1 SGHRS and CDR2 YFSETQ. V lost 4 bases and J 5 bases, leaving 10 bases between the germline ends. The CDR3 extends over 13 amino acids. The CDR3 DNA is TGCGCCAGCAGCCCGGAGGCAGAAAACATTCAGTACTTC. It yields the protein CASSPEAENIQYF.

The gene calls are TRBV7-2 and TRBJ2-2; TRBD2 agrees at 8 bases. Germline trimming cut 4 bases from V and 9 bases from J; bases unmatched to any gene: 10. Germline loops: CDR1 SGHTA, CDR2 FQGNSA. There are 15 residues in the CDR3. CDR3 in amino acids: CASSSLGGLARELFF. The CDR3 DNA is TGTGCCAGCAGCTCGTTAGGTGGACTAGCCCGGGAGCTGTTTTTT. The whole variable domain, remainder taken from reference TRBV7-2 and TRBJ2-2, is GAGVSQSPSNKVTEKGKDVELRCDPISGHTALYWYRQSLGQGLEFLIYFQGNSAPDKSGLPSDRFSAERTGGSVSTLTIQRTQQEDSAVYLCASSSLGGLARELFFGEGSRLTVL.

The chain employs TRBV29-1 and TRBJ1-1; 7 bases agree with TRBD1. Germline V lookup: CDR1 SQVTM, CDR2 ANQGSEA. V shed 6 bases and J 0 bases; nucleotides not matched to a gene: 13. This CDR3 region has 16 residues. Here the CDR3 reads CSVAGQEAHLNTEAFF. The CDR3 DNA reads as TGCAGCGTCGCCGGACAGGAGGCTCATCTGAACACTGAAGCTTTCTTT.

J is TRBJ2-7 and V is TRBV9; tentative D call: TRBD2 (6 bases). V was clipped by 4 bases and J by 5 bases, with 16 bases between them. CDR3 length: 14 amino acids. Germline V gene lookup returns CDR1 SGDLS and CDR2 YYNGEE. Here the CDR3 reads CASSQWDSQHEQYF. CDR3 bases: TGTGCCAGCAGCCAATGGGACTCGCAACACGAGCAGTACTTC.

In its sample, this clone was seen a few times. This chain uses TRBV7-9 with TRBJ2-1; 8 positions match TRBD2. Trimming took 6 bases from V and 5 from J; bases not matched to a gene: 12. Germline V gives CDR1 SEHNR, CDR2 FQNEAQ (reference sequence). The CDR3 consists of 16 residues. The CDR3 DNA follows: TGTGCCAGCAGACCCCCTTTGCGGGAGGAAAACAATGAGCAGTTCTTC. Its protein is CASRPPLREENNEQFF.

A word on this clone: At one end the junction does not follow the germline gene, possibly because of a read error. The rearrangement links TRBV5-1 to TRBJ2-4; D is possibly TRBD1 (5 bases). The CDR3 consists of 8 residues. Germline assignment: CDR1 SGHRS and CDR2 YFSETQ. The CDR3 sequence is CASPGHFF. The CDR3 DNA reads as TGCGCCAGTCCAGGACATTTCTTC. The whole variable domain, filled in from reference TRBV5-1 and TRBJ2-4, reads KAGVTQTPRYLIKTRGQQVTLSCSPISGHRSVSWYQQTPGQGLQFLFEYFSETQRNKGNFPGRFSGRQFSNSRSEMNVSTLELGDSALYLCASPGHFFGAGTRLSVL.

This clone came up once. The chain is built from TRBV27 and TRBJ2-7; possible D gene TRBD2, 9 bases. This CDR3 contains 17 residues. Trimming removed 7 bases from V and 6 bases from J, with 28 bases in between. CDR1 is MNHEY and CDR2 is SMNVEV in the germline V gene (reference sequence). The CDR3 region has the DNA TGTGCCAGCACTCAACGGGCGGGAGGGCCAGGGGGCGGCGAGCAGTACTTC. Translation: CASTQRAGGPGGGEQYF.

The V call is TRBV10-3, the J call TRBJ2-3, with 9 bases fitting TRBD2. Germline assignment: CDR1 ENHRY and CDR2 SYGVKD. The ends lost 4 bases at V and 0 bases at J; junction bases unmatched: 5. The CDR3 is made up of 16 amino acids. The CDR3 here is CAISGRTSESTDTQYF. The CDR3 nucleotides read TGTGCCATCAGTGGGAGGACTAGCGAGAGCACAGATACGCAGTATTTT.

The chain combines TRBV3-1 (or the pseudogene TRBV3-2) with TRBJ2-1; D unresolved. This CDR3 has 17 residues. The V end was cut by 0 bases, the J end by 2 bases, with 14 bases between. Germline assignment: CDR1 LGHDT and CDR2 YNNKEL (reference sequence). The CDR3 DNA reads TGTGCCAGCAGCCAAGACGACACCAAAAACCCCTACAATGAGCAGTTCTTC. This encodes CASSQDDTKNPYNEQFF.